One and the same sample provided the 10 T cell receptor beta chains below, sequenced in a study of blood T cell repertoires in COVID-19. Sequenced by immunoSEQ multiplex PCR; TCRdb stores in-frame clones only, minus some. The sample lists some 400,000 clones, 89% occurring once. The sequenced sample consisted of PBMCs or T cells enriched from blood (not recorded which). The origin of the receptors is a woman aged 30 to 39 who had recovered from COVID-19.

This chain uses TRBV30 with TRBJ1-4, with D maybe TRBD1 (5 bases). Germline-derived CDR1 and CDR2 are GTSNPN and SVGIG (reference sequence). Between the trimmed V and J ends, which lost 5 bases and 7 bases, there was a span of 20 bases. The CDR3 totals 15 residues. DNA of the CDR3: TGTGCCTGGTCCTATCGAGGGGACTTGGGTGAAAAACTGTTTTTT. This translates into CAWSYRGDLGEKLFF.

The J gene is TRBJ1-2, the V gene TRBV4-3; possibly TRBD1 for D (5 bases). The CDR3 totals 13 residues. Germline CDR1 is LGHNA and CDR2 is YSLEER. V was pared by 4 bases and J by 7 bases, with 13 bases between. As DNA, the CDR3 is TGCGCCAGCAGCCGAGGAGGGGCTGCTGGCTACACCTTC. Translation gives CASSRGGAAGYTF.

The chain joins TRBV28 to TRBJ1-2; 8 bases map to TRBD1. CDR1 is MDHEN and CDR2 is SYDVKM in the germline V gene. This CDR3 has 14 residues. The trim removed 4 bases at V and 8 bases at J, leaving 9 bases unmatched. The CDR3 nucleotides are TGTGCCAGCAGTTCCCCCCCGACAGGGGTAGGCTACACCTTC. Residues: CASSSPPTGVGYTF.

The chain has TRBV3-1 (or the pseudogene TRBV3-2) and TRBJ1-2; 7 bases map to TRBD1. This CDR3 region has 14 residues. Germline V gene sequence: CDR1 LGHDT, CDR2 YNNKEL (reference sequence). V lost 1 base and J lost 9; bases outside the gene matches: 8. CDR3 amino acids: CASSQAMTGHSYTF. DNA of the CDR3: TGTGCCAGCAGCCAAGCTATGACAGGGCATAGCTACACCTTC.

This chain connects TRBV9 to TRBJ2-1, with 7 bases fitting TRBD2. The CDR3 has 17 residues. V lost 0 bases, J lost 1 base, and 7 bases stayed unmatched. Germline-derived CDR1 and CDR2 are SGDLS and YYNGEE. For the CDR3, the DNA is TGTGCCAGCAGCGTAGTAAGTCTAGCGGTTTCCTACAATGAGCAGTTCTTC. Translating gives CASSVVSLAVSYNEQFF.

The genes are TRBV7-9 and TRBJ2-1; tentatively, D is TRBD2 (6 bases). Trimming took off 10 bases at V and 7 bases at J, with 23 bases between the two ends. This CDR3 spans 15 amino acids. The V gene's germline CDR1 is SEHNR and CDR2 FQNEAQ (reference sequence). The CDR3 nucleotides read TGTGCCACCCACGGGGCCGGGGGAGAACGGAATGAGCAGTTCTTC. It codes for CATHGAGGERNEQFF.

The chain recombines TRBV5-1 with TRBJ1-4, with TRBD1 matching 7 bases. Germline values: CDR1 SGHRS, CDR2 YFSETQ. Losses at the gene ends were 3 bases for V and 0 bases for J; bases not matched to a gene: 5. There are 16 residues in the CDR3. Here the CDR3 reads CASSSGTAATNEKLFF. Written as DNA, the CDR3 is TGCGCCAGCAGCTCTGGGACAGCTGCAACTAATGAAAAACTGTTTTTT.

This chain uses TRBV27 with TRBJ1-1; 8 positions agree with TRBD1. V shed 3 bases and J 6 bases; nucleotides not matched to a gene: 6. The CDR3 spans 14 residues. CDR1 MNHEY and CDR2 SMNVEV come from the germline V gene (reference sequence). This CDR3 reads CASSFQGAWSEAFF. In DNA, the CDR3 is TGTGCCAGCAGTTTTCAGGGGGCATGGTCTGAAGCTTTCTTT.

This clone occurred once. CDR3 in amino acids: CASSQGVGTGQPQHF. In DNA, the CDR3 is TGCGCCAGCAGCCAAGGGGTAGGGACTGGGCAGCCCCAGCATTTT. This sequence joins TRBV4-1 and TRBJ1-5, with D possibly TRBD1 on 5 matching bases. Trimming pared 1 base from V and 7 bases from J, leaving 14 bases between. The germline CDR1 and CDR2 sequences are MGHRA and YSYEKL. The CDR3 contains 15 residues.

The V and J genes are TRBV7-2 and TRBJ1-6; TRBD1 is a possible D gene (5 bases). Germline CDR1 is SGHTA and CDR2 is FQGNSA. Trimming stripped 5 bases from V and 10 bases from J, with 12 bases between. This CDR3 contains 13 residues. The DNA for the CDR3 is TGTGCCAGCAGCCCCACGCCAGGGTCACCCCTCCACTTT. Translation: CASSPTPGSPLHF.